Below, 23 T cell receptor beta chains from the same sample are listed, as sequenced in a study of T cells in Graves' hyperthyroidism and ophthalmopathy. Authors of the study amplified TCR beta CDR3 regions from RNA transcripts. The HTBI set primed first-round TCR CDR3 RT-PCR. TCRdb called the multiplex PCR reads again in MiXCR, with one record for every CDR3 protein. Here the sample spans about 520,000 distinct CDR3 sequences, roughly 25% being singletons. The specimen was blood. The receptor set was obtained from a woman aged 30 to 39 with Graves' ophthalmopathy.

The V call is TRBV5-1, the J call TRBJ2-5; 8 positions agree with TRBD1. The germline CDR1 and CDR2 sequences are SGHRS and YFSETQ. This CDR3 contains 15 residues. V dropped 7 bases and J dropped 2; count of bases not matched to a gene: 10. The CDR3 loop reads CASGTGGNFQETQYF. CDR3 nucleotides: TGCGCCAGCGGAACAGGGGGGAATTTTCAAGAGACCCAGTACTTC.

The chain combines TRBV20-1 with TRBJ2-7; tentatively, D is TRBD2 (5 bases). Trimming pared 3 bases from V and 9 bases from J, leaving 12 bases between. The CDR3 runs 11 residues. Germline lookup yields CDR1 DFQATT and CDR2 SNEGSKA (reference sequence). Written as DNA, the CDR3 is TGCAGTGCTAGGAGGGCTGAGTCGCAGTACTTC. Its translation is CSARRAESQYF.

The genes are TRBV24-1 and TRBJ1-2; D is possibly TRBD1 (5 bases). Germline V gene lookup returns CDR1 KGHDR and CDR2 SFDVKD. Trimming removed 2 bases from V and 0 bases from J, with 12 bases in between. The CDR3 runs to 16 residues. The CDR3 loop reads CATSDSATRANYGYTF. CDR3 nucleotide sequence: TGTGCCACCAGTGATTCAGCCACCAGGGCTAACTATGGCTACACCTTC.

The V and J genes are TRBV19 and TRBJ1-5; 7 bases fit TRBD1. This CDR3 region has 18 residues. Germline CDR1 LNHDA, CDR2 SQIVND (reference sequence). V shed 4 bases and J 2 bases; nucleotides not matched to a gene: 14. CDR3 DNA sequence: TGTGCCAGTAGTAGGCCGCCGGACAGGAGCCATGGCAATCAGCCCCAGCATTTT. Amino acids: CASSRPPDRSHGNQPQHF.

With respect to this clonotype: This could be a read error, since a much larger clone is one nucleotide away. The CDR3 DNA reads TGTTCCAGCAGTTATGGACAGCAATACGAGCAGTACTTC. It codes for CSSSYGQQYEQYF. The chain couples TRBV27 to TRBJ2-7, with D possibly TRBD1 on 6 matching bases. The CDR3 covers 13 residues. The germline V gene has CDR1 MNHEY and CDR2 SMNVEV (reference sequence).

The rearrangement links TRBV2 to TRBJ2-5, with D maybe TRBD2 (6 bases). Deletions cut 6 bases from V and 1 base from J, with 15 bases between. The V gene's germline CDR1 is SNHLY and CDR2 FYNNEI. The CDR3 is made up of 15 amino acids. The CDR3 loop reads CASREDSGPQETQYF. The CDR3 DNA follows: TGTGCCAGCAGAGAGGATAGCGGCCCCCAAGAGACCCAGTACTTC.

V is TRBV5-1 and J is TRBJ1-1, with D tentatively TRBD1 (6 bases). V was pared by 4 bases and J by 0 bases, with 13 bases between. The CDR3 consists of 15 residues. CDR1 is SGHRS and CDR2 is YFSETQ in the germline V gene. The CDR3 region has the DNA TGCGCCAGCAGCCGCTCCGGGACATTGAACACTGAAGCTTTCTTT. It specifies CASSRSGTLNTEAFF.

A few counts support this clonotype. The CDR3 region is CASSPIVNTGELFF. CDR3 DNA: TGTGCCAGCAGCCCCATCGTGAACACCGGGGAGCTGTTTTTT. The chain joins TRBV3-1 to TRBJ2-2; no firm D call. Germline V gene lookup returns CDR1 LGHDT and CDR2 YNNKEL (reference sequence). The V end was cut by 4 bases, the J end by 1 base, with 7 bases between. The CDR3 extends over 14 amino acids.

The rearrangement links TRBV7-9 to TRBJ1-1, with D perhaps matching TRBD1 (5 bases). Trimming took off 8 bases at V and 3 bases at J, with 16 bases between the two ends. This CDR3 region has 14 residues. In germline, CDR1 is SEHNR, CDR2 FQNEAQ (reference sequence). Here the CDR3 DNA reads TGTGCCAGCGGGCAAGGGGTCTTCGACACTGAAGCTTTCTTT. As protein: CASGQGVFDTEAFF.

Only a few counts were recorded for this clonotype. The chain links TRBV6-1 to TRBJ1-1; D unresolved. Germline CDR1 reads MNHNS; CDR2 reads SASEGT. The CDR3 length is 13 residues. CDR3 loop: CVSWGGKDTEAFF. The CDR3 nucleotides are TGTGTCTCGTGGGGTGGCAAGGACACTGAAGCTTTCTTT.

This rearrangement joins TRBV5-1 to TRBJ2-5; D unresolved. Germline V lookup: CDR1 SGHRS, CDR2 YFSETQ. The CDR3 extends over 14 amino acids. Trimming took 2 bases from V and 1 from J, leaving 9 bases between them. CDR3 region: CASSFQQSQETQYF. In DNA, the CDR3 is TGCGCCAGCAGCTTTCAACAGAGCCAAGAGACCCAGTACTTC.

The chain recombines TRBV12-3 or TRBV12-4 with TRBJ1-2; D might be TRBD1 (5 bases). Trimming took off 6 bases at V and 5 bases at J, with 25 bases between the two ends. This CDR3 has 17 residues. CDR3 amino acids: CASSLNLGTAEIYGYTF. CDR3 bases: TGTGCCAGCAGCCTAAACCTCGGGACGGCGGAGATATATGGCTACACCTTC.

As regards this clonotype: The junction differs from germline at one of its ends, possibly a read error. The V call is TRBV5-1, the J call TRBJ1-2; D is unresolved. Germline lookup yields CDR1 SGHRS and CDR2 YFSETQ. This CDR3 is 14 amino acids long. The CDR3 DNA follows: TGCGCCAGCAGCTTAGGACGGTCTAACTATGGCTACGCCTTC. Its protein is CASSLGRSNYGYAF. The full variable domain, its missing parts supplied by reference TRBV5-1 and TRBJ1-2, is KAGVTQTPRYLIKTRGQQVTLSCSPISGHRSVSWYQQTPGQGLQFLFEYFSETQRNKGNFPGRFSGRQFSNSRSEMNVSTLELGDSALYLCASSLGRSNYGYAFGSGTRLTVV.

The chain has TRBV7-9 and TRBJ1-3; D unclear. V was pared by 1 base and J by 4 bases, with 8 bases between. Germline V gives CDR1 SEHNR, CDR2 FQNEAQ (reference sequence). CDR3 length: 14 residues. In DNA form, the CDR3 reads TGTGCCAGCAGCTTAGTGCAGGAAGGAAACACCATATATTTT. This sequence encodes CASSLVQEGNTIYF.

This clonotype was observed a few times. The chain combines TRBV11-2 with TRBJ2-3; TRBD1 matches at 7 bases. With V trimmed by 2 bases and J by 3 bases, 5 bases remained unmatched. This CDR3 spans 15 amino acids. The germline CDR1 and CDR2 sequences are SGHAT and FQNNGV. This chain's CDR3 is CASSLFTGDTDTQYF. The DNA for the CDR3 is TGTGCCAGCAGCTTATTTACAGGGGATACAGATACGCAGTATTTT.

Only a few counts were recorded for this clonotype. The rearrangement uses TRBV6-1 and TRBJ1-2, with D possibly matching TRBD1 (6 bases). CDR1 is MNHNS, CDR2 SASEGT, per germline. CDR3 size: 15 residues. V lost 2 bases to trimming and J lost 6 bases, with 16 bases between them. CDR3 sequence: CASSERGAKDHGYTF. DNA of the CDR3: TGTGCCAGCAGTGAAAGGGGGGCGAAAGATCATGGCTACACCTTC.

This clonotype was counted many times. The J gene is TRBJ2-7, the V gene TRBV6-5, with D maybe TRBD1 (6 bases). CDR1 MNHEY and CDR2 SVGAGI come from the germline V gene. Trimming took 11 bases from V and 0 from J, leaving 14 bases between them. This CDR3 has 13 amino acids. The CDR3 here is CAVSRQASYEQYF. CDR3 nucleotides: TGTGCCGTGTCCCGACAGGCCTCCTACGAGCAGTACTTC.

This clonotype has at least ten counts. V is TRBV6-1 and J is TRBJ2-7; 7 bases line up with TRBD2. The CDR3 is 14 amino acids. Germline V lookup: CDR1 MNHNS, CDR2 SASEGT. V was clipped by 7 bases and J by 4 bases; unmatched bases: 10. The CDR3 sequence: CASTGETGRYEQYF. In DNA form, the CDR3 reads TGTGCCAGCACCGGTGAAACCGGGAGGTACGAGCAGTACTTC.

This clonotype was seen ten or more times. CDR3: CATSTSPEGTQYF. The CDR3 DNA follows: TGTGCCACCAGCACCTCCCCGGAAGGGACCCAGTACTTC. The gene calls are TRBV15 and TRBJ2-5; no reliable D call. CDR1 is LNHNV, CDR2 YYDKDF, per germline (reference sequence). The CDR3 runs 13 residues. V lost 4 bases and J lost 7, with 13 bases in between.

This clonotype occurred many times. The CDR3, as DNA: TGTGCCAGCAGTTACTCCACAACCAGCACTGAAGCTTTCTTT. Its protein is CASSYSTTSTEAFF. This sequence joins TRBV27 and TRBJ1-1, with no clear D. The germline V and J ends were trimmed by 4 bases and 4 bases, with 13 bases remaining between them. The CDR3 spans 14 residues. Germline V gives CDR1 MNHEY, CDR2 SMNVEV (reference sequence).

This clonotype was seen more than once but under ten times. This sequence joins TRBV20-1 and TRBJ2-2; 9 nucleotides match TRBD2. This CDR3 has 16 residues. Germline trimming cut 5 bases from V and 3 bases from J; bases unmatched to any gene: 10. Germline values: CDR1 DFQATT, CDR2 SNEGSKA (reference sequence). The CDR3 sequence: CSAPVSGGEDTGELFF. In DNA form, the CDR3 reads TGCAGTGCTCCGGTTAGCGGGGGTGAAGACACCGGGGAGCTGTTTTTT.

This clonotype appeared many times. The chain employs TRBV9 and TRBJ1-2, with no clear D. From germline, CDR1 is SGDLS and CDR2 YYNGEE. V lost 1 base, J lost 3 bases, and 16 bases lay in between. This CDR3 is built from 16 residues. The DNA of the CDR3 is TGTGCCAGCAGCGTACAGCAGTGGCCGTCGGACTATGGCTACACCTTC. As protein: CASSVQQWPSDYGYTF.

This chain connects TRBV12-5 to TRBJ2-7, with a possible D match to TRBD1 (6 bases). Between the trimmed V and J ends, which lost 0 bases and 6 bases, there was a span of 9 bases. This CDR3 is 13 amino acids long. Looked up from germline, CDR1 is LGHNT and CDR2 is FRNRAP. CDR3 bases: TGTGCTAGTGGTTTGGTTCAGGGGTCCGAGCAGTACTTC. It is translated as CASGLVQGSEQYF.